These 29 T cell receptor beta chains were all obtained from the same sample, sequenced in a study of blood T cell repertoires in COVID-19 (dated by TCRdb to 2018 to 2021). Library preparation employed the immunoSEQ multiplex PCR assay. TCRdb obtained this table from immuneACCESS and retained in-frame rearrangements with V and J assigned. These tables miss some clones; where compared with another copy, unresolved V genes account for less than half of the shortfall, and the remainder is unexplained. This sample gives roughly 250,000 clones in total; roughly 93% of them show up just once. The ten largest clones take up roughly 2% of the sample. Sample: PBMCs or T cells enriched from blood (not recorded which). The receptors shown here come from a woman aged 40-49 years with acute COVID-19.

The chain recombines TRBV12-3 or TRBV12-4 with TRBJ1-6; 7 positions agree with TRBD1. V lost 8 bases and J lost 5; bases outside the gene matches: 3. The CDR3 covers 13 residues. CDR3 nucleotide sequence: TGTGCCAGCCGGGACAGTGATAATTCACCCCTCCACTTT. This gives the protein CASRDSDNSPLHF.

Comments on this clone: The junction departs from the called germline gene at one end, perhaps through a read error. The chain joins TRBV7-7 to TRBJ2-5; 13 bases map to TRBD2. This CDR3 has 16 amino acids. Germline V gene data show CDR1 as SSHAT and CDR2 as FNYEAQ (reference sequence). CDR3 nucleotide sequence: TGTGCTAGCAGCGCGACTAGCGGGAGGAGAGGGGAGACCCAGTACTTC. Protein: CASSATSGRRGETQYF.

The chain is built from TRBV11-3 and TRBJ2-1; D is possibly TRBD1 (6 bases). Deletions cut 0 bases from V and 6 bases from J, with 6 bases between. Per germline, CDR1 SGHNT and CDR2 YENEEA. The CDR3 is made up of 13 amino acids. The CDR3 region is CASSLEQGNEQFF. The CDR3 coding sequence is TGTGCCAGCAGCTTAGAACAGGGCAATGAGCAGTTCTTC.

The rearrangement links TRBV6-5 to TRBJ2-1, with 9 bases matching TRBD2. CDR3 size: 15 residues. The V and J ends lost 6 bases and 7 bases, in that order; junction bases with no gene match: 10. Germline V gene lookup returns CDR1 MNHEY and CDR2 SVGAGI. CDR3 protein: CASSPSGGLGNEQFF. The CDR3 nucleotides read TGTGCCAGCAGCCCCAGCGGGGGGCTGGGAAATGAGCAGTTCTTC.

This clone was detected only a few times. The chain couples TRBV6-5 to TRBJ2-2; a possible D gene is TRBD1 (7 bases). The CDR3 has 15 residues. Trimming cost V 2 bases and J 5 bases, with 12 bases left between them. CDR1 MNHEY and CDR2 SVGAGI come from the germline V gene. CDR3 amino acids: CASSYDRAGTGELFF. DNA of the CDR3: TGTGCCAGCAGTTACGACAGGGCGGGGACCGGGGAGCTGTTTTTT.

The chain recombines TRBV29-1 with TRBJ1-1; the D is unclear. The length of the CDR3 is 13 residues. Trimming stripped 4 bases from V and 7 bases from J, with 16 bases between. CDR1 and CDR2 from the germline V gene are SQVTM and ANQGSEA. The CDR3 DNA follows: TGCAGCGTTGCCCCCCGCAAAGGAGATGAAGCTTTCTTT. This encodes CSVAPRKGDEAFF.

V usage is TRBV19 and J usage is TRBJ1-6, with a tentative D call TRBD1 (5 bases). Germline V lookup: CDR1 LNHDA, CDR2 SQIVND (reference sequence). Deletions cut 5 bases from V and 6 bases from J, with 11 bases between. The CDR3 extends over 14 amino acids. The CDR3 here is CASSDQGTNSPLHF. The CDR3, as DNA: TGTGCCAGTAGTGACCAGGGTACTAATTCACCCCTCCACTTT. The full variable domain, rest sourced from reference TRBV19 and TRBJ1-6, is DGGITQSPKYLFRKEGQNVTLSCEQNLNHDAMYWYRQDPGQGLRLIYYSQIVNDFQKGDIAEGYSVSREKKESFPLTVTSAQKNPTAFYLCASSDQGTNSPLHFGNGTRLTVT.

The chain employs TRBV30 and TRBJ1-2; 7 nucleotides match TRBD1. The CDR3 loop spans 14 amino acids. With 1 base clipped from V and 5 bases from J, the junction kept 7 bases outside the gene matches. Per germline, CDR1 GTSNPN and CDR2 SVGIG (reference sequence). CDR3 region: CAWSERDSIYGYTF. The CDR3 coding sequence is TGTGCCTGGAGTGAAAGGGACAGCATTTATGGCTACACCTTC.

The gene calls are TRBV3-1 (or the pseudogene TRBV3-2) and TRBJ1-3, with D possibly TRBD1 on 6 matching bases. Trimming left V 1 base short and J 0 bases short, with 13 bases between. This CDR3 region has 17 residues. Germline V gene sequence: CDR1 LGHDT, CDR2 YNNKEL (reference sequence). CDR3 region: CASSQGGRGHSGNTIYF. The CDR3 nucleotides read TGTGCCAGCAGCCAAGGGGGGAGGGGACACTCTGGAAACACCATATATTTT.

This chain uses TRBV6-5 with TRBJ2-3; TRBD2 matches 11 bases. The germline V gene encodes CDR1 MNHEY and CDR2 SVGAGI. This CDR3 comprises 15 residues. V lost 7 bases, J lost 1 base, and 4 bases stayed unmatched. The CDR3 is CASNSGGAGTDTQYF. CDR3 sequence (DNA): TGTGCCAGCAATAGCGGGGGGGCGGGCACAGATACGCAGTATTTT.

This chain joins TRBV28 and TRBJ1-1; D is unclear. CDR1 and CDR2 (germline): MDHEN, SYDVKM. Between the trimmed V and J ends, which lost 0 bases and 1 base, there was a span of 15 bases. This CDR3 has 17 residues. For the CDR3, the DNA is TGTGCCAGCAGTTTATGGGGTCGGGTGCGGGGGAACACTGAAGCTTTCTTT. It is translated as CASSLWGRVRGNTEAFF.

The chain recombines TRBV7-9 with TRBJ1-6, with D maybe TRBD1 (5 bases). Looked up from germline, CDR1 is SEHNR and CDR2 is FQNEAQ (reference sequence). This CDR3 is 14 amino acids long. Deletions cut 4 bases from V and 15 bases from J, with 19 bases between. The CDR3 DNA reads as TGTGCCAGCAGCTCCCCTTTGGGACTTTCCGGCCTCCACTTT. Amino acids: CASSSPLGLSGLHF.

The chain is built from TRBV7-8 and TRBJ2-7; 9 bases map to TRBD1. The CDR3 has 17 amino acids. Germline V gene lookup returns CDR1 SGHVS and CDR2 FQNEAQ. Trimming took 7 bases from V and 3 from J; bases not matched to a gene: 16. The DNA of the CDR3 is TGTGCCAGCAACCCTGTAGGGGTGACAGGGGGTAGCTACGAGCAGTACTTC. Encoded protein: CASNPVGVTGGSYEQYF.

The CDR3 here is CASSVAGDRAYEQYF. The CDR3 DNA reads as TGTGCCAGCAGCGTAGCTGGGGACAGGGCCTACGAGCAGTACTTC. The rearrangement uses TRBV9 and TRBJ2-7, with 9 bases matching TRBD1. Germline assignment: CDR1 SGDLS and CDR2 YYNGEE. The CDR3 spans 15 residues. V trimming: 0 bases; J trimming: 2 bases; junction bases outside the gene matches: 3.

This chain links TRBV29-1 with TRBJ1-1; 8 bases line up with TRBD1. Germline V gene sequence: CDR1 SQVTM, CDR2 ANQGSEA. The CDR3 sequence is 12 residues long. Losses at the gene ends were 3 bases for V and 5 bases for J; bases not matched to a gene: 2. CDR3 sequence reads: CSVDRGLTEAFF. CDR3 DNA sequence: TGCAGCGTTGACAGGGGGCTAACTGAAGCTTTCTTT. The full variable domain, with the rest looked up from reference TRBV29-1 and TRBJ1-1, is SAVISQKPSRDICQRGTSLTIQCQVDSQVTMMFWYRQQPGQSLTLIATANQGSEATYESGFVIDKFPISRPNLTFSTLTVSNMSPEDSSIYLCSVDRGLTEAFFGQGTRLTVV.

The genes are TRBV14 and TRBJ2-7, with 14 bases that match TRBD2. This CDR3 comprises 14 residues. With V trimmed by 4 bases and J by 12 bases, 8 bases remained unmatched. Germline CDR1 reads SGHDN; CDR2 reads FVKESK. The CDR3 DNA sequence: TGTGCCAGCAGCCGGGGACTAGCGGGAGAGCATAGGTACTTC. Translated, it gives CASSRGLAGEHRYF. The full variable domain, rest sourced from reference TRBV14 and TRBJ2-7, is EAGVTQFPSHSVIEKGQTVTLRCDPISGHDNLYWYRRVMGKEIKFLLHFVKESKQDESGMPNNRFLAERTGGTYSTLKVQPAELEDSGVYFCASSRGLAGEHRYFGPGTRLTVT.

The V call is TRBV4-3, the J call TRBJ1-6; D remains ambiguous. The germline CDR1 and CDR2 sequences are LGHNA and YSLEER. The CDR3 is 15 residues long. The V gene lost 7 bases and the J gene lost 9 bases, with 19 bases spanning the gap. The CDR3 spells CASNTQIGLGSPLHF. CDR3 in DNA: TGCGCCAGCAACACACAGATTGGGCTGGGTTCACCCCTCCACTTT.

The chain joins TRBV3-1 (or the pseudogene TRBV3-2) to TRBJ1-4, with 9 bases lining up with TRBD1. The CDR3 contains 17 residues. The V segment lost 5 bases and the J segment 4 bases; nucleotides outside the gene matches: 11. Germline V gene sequence: CDR1 LGHDT, CDR2 YNNKEL (reference sequence). CDR3 sequence: CASSRPTGGASNEKLFF. In nucleotides, the CDR3 is TGTGCCAGCAGCAGACCTACAGGGGGCGCGAGTAATGAAAAACTGTTTTTT.

The rearrangement links TRBV6-2 or TRBV6-3 to TRBJ2-1; TRBD1 agrees at 10 bases. CDR1 is MNHEY and CDR2 is SVGEGT in the germline V gene. The CDR3 loop spans 16 amino acids. J was trimmed by 6 bases and V by 0 bases; bases with no gene match: 5. CDR3 coding DNA: TGTGCCAGCAGTTACTCGGACAGGGGGGTTTTCAATGAGCAGTTCTTC. Residues: CASSYSDRGVFNEQFF.

The rearrangement uses TRBV24-1 and TRBJ2-7; the D gene is possibly TRBD1 (5 bases). The V end was cut by 3 bases, the J end by 3 bases, with 14 bases between. Per the germline V gene, CDR1 is KGHDR and CDR2 is SFDVKD. The CDR3 has 15 residues. CDR3 coding DNA: TGTGCCACCAGTGATCCCGGGTCAGGGATCTACGAGCAGTACTTC. It codes for CATSDPGSGIYEQYF.

This chain joins TRBV4-1 and TRBJ1-2; TRBD1 matches 7 bases. This CDR3 comprises 15 residues. CDR1 MGHRA and CDR2 YSYEKL come from the germline V gene. V lost 4 bases to trimming and J lost 0 bases; unmatched junction nucleotides: 5. CDR3 region: CASSPGDRTNYGYTF. In nucleotides, the CDR3 is TGCGCCAGCAGCCCGGGGGACAGAACTAACTATGGCTACACCTTC.

The chain employs TRBV19 and TRBJ2-7, with D perhaps TRBD2 (6 bases). Trimming stripped 6 bases from V and 5 bases from J, with 14 bases between. CDR1 is LNHDA, CDR2 SQIVND, per germline (reference sequence). CDR3 length: 13 residues. CDR3 sequence (DNA): TGTGCCAGTAGCCTCCGGGGAGGCGACGAGCAGTACTTC. Translating gives CASSLRGGDEQYF.

The chain joins TRBV19 to TRBJ1-5; D is perhaps TRBD1 (5 bases). From germline, CDR1 is LNHDA and CDR2 SQIVND (reference sequence). The CDR3 loop spans 14 amino acids. V dropped 9 bases and J dropped 3 bases, with 15 bases sitting between them. In DNA, the CDR3 is TGTGCCAGCGCGAGCAGGGCTTCCAATCAGCCCCAGCATTTT. The encoded protein is CASASRASNQPQHF.

The chain recombines TRBV7-2 with TRBJ2-2; 9 positions agree with TRBD2. CDR1 is SGHTA and CDR2 is FQGNSA in the germline V gene. After removal of 5 bases from V and 3 bases from J, the junction contained 7 bases not matched to a gene. This CDR3 region has 16 residues. The CDR3 DNA follows: TGTGCCAGCAGCCCCTCGCGGGGGGGTTACACCGGGGAGCTGTTTTTT. Amino acid sequence: CASSPSRGGYTGELFF.

DNA of the CDR3: TGTGCCAGCAGCTTAGAGGCGGGGGGCTACGAGCAGTACTTC. It specifies CASSLEAGGYEQYF. The rearrangement uses TRBV11-2 and TRBJ2-7; 8 nucleotides line up with TRBD2. The CDR3 length is 14 residues. CDR1 is SGHAT and CDR2 is FQNNGV in the germline V gene. Trimming removed 0 bases from V and 3 bases from J; junction bases left unmatched: 1.

The CDR3 nucleotides read TGTGCCAGTAGCCTGACAGGGGTGAACTATGGCTACACCTTC. This translates into CASSLTGVNYGYTF. This chain connects TRBV19 to TRBJ1-2; 8 bases map to TRBD1. The CDR3 consists of 14 residues. Germline CDR1 is LNHDA and CDR2 is SQIVND (reference sequence). V lost 6 bases, J lost 2 bases, and 5 bases stayed unmatched.

This clone was picked up one time. The chain employs TRBV19 and TRBJ1-1, with 7 bases fitting TRBD1. The germline V gene encodes CDR1 LNHDA and CDR2 SQIVND (reference sequence). The CDR3 consists of 14 residues. V dropped 6 bases and J dropped 1; count of bases not matched to a gene: 5. Here the CDR3 DNA reads TGTGCCAGTAGCACCGGGACAGCGAACACTGAAGCTTTCTTT. Amino acids: CASSTGTANTEAFF.

The rearrangement uses TRBV18 and TRBJ2-2, with D uncertain. This CDR3 is 13 amino acids long. Germline CDR1 KGHSH, CDR2 LQKENI. Deletions cut 5 bases from V and 7 bases from J, with 11 bases between. This CDR3 is CASSAILDGELFF. As DNA, the CDR3 is TGTGCCAGCTCAGCTATCCTTGACGGGGAGCTGTTTTTT.

This clone appeared a few times. V usage is TRBV25-1 and J usage is TRBJ2-3, with TRBD1 matching over 8 bases. The V and J ends lost 6 bases and 4 bases, in that order; junction bases with no gene match: 9. CDR1 is MGHDK and CDR2 is SYGVNS in the germline V gene. There are 15 residues in the CDR3. The CDR3 protein is CASRPDRGGSDTQYF. The CDR3 DNA reads TGTGCCAGCAGGCCTGACAGGGGTGGTTCAGATACGCAGTATTTT.